This TCR beta chain was captured in a study of cytomegalovirus exposure and HLA in healthy donors. V shed 3 bases and J 7 bases; nucleotides not matched to a gene: 14. The germline CDR1 and CDR2 sequences are MDHEN and SYDVKM. CDR3 length: 17 amino acids. Vbeta (60) and Jbeta (13) primers were used in the PCR. Assay: immunoSEQ multiplex PCR; the TCRdb copy retains only in-frame clones and omits some. The sample shows 100,000 to 150,000 clones, around 77% of them seen only once. The count of this clone is one. The antigen remains undetermined. Study-wide results and caveats: For presence/absence analyses, sequencing depth was assumed to be roughly uniform across donors.

Donors showed nominal health when sampled, although they likely had unrecorded immune exposures. The receptor comes from a woman aged 40 to 49 in good health and CMV-seropositive. The material sequenced was PBMCs. V gene TRBV28 combines with J gene TRBJ2-5, with 10 bases identical to TRBD1. The CDR3 here is CASSLIGDRGPYGTQYF. As DNA, the CDR3 is TGTGCCAGCAGTTTGATCGGAGACAGGGGGCCGTACGGGACCCAGTACTTC. Full variable domain (rest looked up from reference TRBV28 and TRBJ2-5): DVKVTQSSRYLVKRTGEKVFLECVQDMDHENMFWYRQDPGLGLRLIYFSYDVKMKEKGDIPEGYSVSREKKERFSLILESASTNQTSMYLCASSLIGDRGPYGTQYFGPGTRLLVL.